This paragraph reports one TCR beta chain. The antigen remains unidentified. This sample includes further DNA sequences coding for the same CDR3. This sample was included in a study of shared clonotypes between healthy human individuals. Study-wide background: Participating donors consisted of two women and a few men aged 18 to 49.

Sorted-subset replicate PCR reactions contained roughly 200 ng DNA, corresponding to tens of thousands of T cell genomes. TCRdb's table, derived via immunoSEQ multiplex PCR, lists solely in-frame clones and lacks some. The repertoire holds 2 million to 2.5 million clones, with over 85% as singletons. Germline trimming cut 2 bases from V and 6 bases from J; bases unmatched to any gene: 6. The CDR3 runs 15 residues. CDR1 is MNHEY, CDR2 SMNVEV, per germline (reference sequence). Broader study findings: Sharing across four donors was highest in naive CD4 (around 5%) and lowest in memory CD8 (approximately 0.4%).

Only CD45RO-negative cells positively selected for CCR7 counted as naive CD8 cells, so terminally differentiated effector memory CD45RA+ cells were excluded. Every contributor of samples was a Caucasian grown-up residing in Nashville, Tennessee. V usage is TRBV27 and J usage is TRBJ1-2; TRBD1 matches at 10 bases. This TCR came from a man younger than 30 in good health. The sequenced material came from naive CD8+ T cells sorted from blood. The CDR3 here is CASSLGQGGRDGYTF. In DNA form, the CDR3 reads TGTGCCAGCAGTTTAGGACAGGGGGGACGGGATGGCTACACCTTC.